What follows are 11 T cell receptor beta chains derived from one specimen sequenced in a study of T cells after yellow fever vaccination. TCRdb redid the calling of the 5' RACE reads with MiXCR, one entry per CDR3 protein. Here the sample spans some 500,000 distinct CDR3 sequences, 13% being singletons. The material sequenced was PBMCs, taken on the day of the yellow fever booster vaccination. The receptors were sampled from a young man who received the YFV17D yellow fever vaccine.

The gene calls are TRBV12-3 or TRBV12-4 and TRBJ1-3, with 7 nucleotides matching TRBD1. Trimming cost V 3 bases and J 2 bases; bases outside gene matches: 4. There are 15 residues in the CDR3. CDR3: CASSFQGTAGNTIYF. The CDR3 nucleotides read TGTGCCAGCAGTTTCCAGGGGACAGCTGGAAACACCATATATTTT.

This clonotype appeared a few times. The rearrangement links TRBV20-1 to TRBJ2-3; D not resolved. This CDR3 comprises 12 residues. Trimming pared 5 bases from V and 0 bases from J, leaving 6 bases between. The germline V gene has CDR1 DFQATT and CDR2 SNEGSKA (reference sequence). This CDR3 reads CSAYPSTDTQYF. CDR3 sequence (DNA): TGCAGTGCTTACCCAAGCACAGATACGCAGTATTTT.

This clonotype was recorded many times. V gene TRBV20-1 combines with J gene TRBJ1-5; no reliable D call. The germline CDR1 and CDR2 sequences are DFQATT and SNEGSKA (reference sequence). This CDR3 has 13 residues. V was trimmed by 3 bases and J by 5 bases, leaving 11 bases between them. CDR3 in DNA: TGCAGTGCTAGGGTGGGGATTTATCAGCCCCAGCATTTT. As protein: CSARVGIYQPQHF.

The chain is built from TRBV18 and TRBJ2-1; D not resolved. V lost 2 bases and J 8 bases, leaving 4 bases between the germline ends. The CDR3 length is 11 residues. CDR1 and CDR2 (germline): KGHSH, LQKENI. The CDR3 is CASSPDYEQFF. Here the CDR3 DNA reads TGTGCCAGCTCACCAGATTATGAGCAGTTCTTC. The full variable domain, in which reference TRBV18 and TRBJ2-1 provide the parts outside the CDR3, is NAGVMQNPRHLVRRRGQEARLRCSPMKGHSHVYWYRQLPEEGLKFMVYLQKENIIDESGMPKERFSAEFPKEGPSILRIQQVVRGDSAAYFCASSPDYEQFFGPGTRLTVL.

The chain has TRBV20-1 and TRBJ2-7, with 7 bases lining up with TRBD2. This CDR3 contains 13 residues. CDR1 is DFQATT, CDR2 SNEGSKA, per germline (reference sequence). V was pared by 2 bases and J by 4 bases, with 5 bases of the junction left unmatched. DNA of the CDR3: TGCAGTGCTAGACTGGGGGGACTATACGAGCAGTACTTC. It translates to CSARLGGLYEQYF.

The V and J genes are TRBV4-3 and TRBJ2-6; D is possibly TRBD1 or TRBD2 (5 bases each). The germline V and J ends were trimmed by 0 bases and 4 bases, with 22 bases remaining between them. Germline values: CDR1 LGHNA, CDR2 YSLEER. The CDR3 spans 20 residues. The CDR3 DNA is TGCGCCAGCAGCCAAGATCTAGGGACCGTTACTCTGGGGGGGGCCAACGTCCTGACTTTC. Encoded protein: CASSQDLGTVTLGGANVLTF.

In its sample, this clonotype was seen a few times. The CDR3 DNA reads as TGTGCCAGCAGTACCGGGACAGGGGGCGGACTTTACAATGAGCAGTTCTTC. Amino acid sequence: CASSTGTGGGLYNEQFF. The chain employs TRBV6-2 or TRBV6-3 and TRBJ2-1, with 12 bases matching TRBD1. The trim removed 5 bases at V and 4 bases at J, leaving 9 bases unmatched. The germline CDR1 and CDR2 sequences are MNHEY and SVGEGT. This CDR3 is built from 17 residues.

This chain uses TRBV20-1 with TRBJ2-3; D tentatively fits TRBD1 or TRBD2 (5 bases each). The CDR3 is made up of 15 amino acids. Looked up from germline, CDR1 is DFQATT and CDR2 is SNEGSKA (reference sequence). V was clipped by 7 bases and J by 6 bases, with 23 bases between them. In DNA, the CDR3 is TGCAGTGGTCGAGGGGACCCGCCTTTGGGGGATACGCAGTATTTT. It is translated as CSGRGDPPLGDTQYF.

This sequence joins TRBV5-5 and TRBJ2-4, with 10 bases aligning to TRBD1. Germline CDR1 SGHKS, CDR2 YYEKEE (reference sequence). Trimming removed 3 bases from V and 13 bases from J; junction bases left unmatched: 10. The CDR3 totals 14 residues. Written as DNA, the CDR3 is TGTGCCAGCAGCTGGCCGGGAGACAGGGGGCCACAGTACTTC. It codes for CASSWPGDRGPQYF.

The J gene is TRBJ2-1, the V gene TRBV29-1; 10 bases map to TRBD2. Germline trimming cut 5 bases from V and 3 bases from J; bases unmatched to any gene: 1. Germline V gene lookup returns CDR1 SQVTM and CDR2 ANQGSEA. This CDR3 contains 13 residues. The CDR3 nucleotides are TGCAGCGTTAAGCGGGGGGGCTACAATGAGCAGTTCTTC. Its translation is CSVKRGGYNEQFF.

The chain carries TRBV9 and TRBJ2-1; no firm D call. V was trimmed by 4 bases and J by 5 bases, leaving 10 bases between them. CDR1 and CDR2 from the germline V gene are SGDLS and YYNGEE. The length of the CDR3 is 13 residues. CDR3 nucleotides: TGTGCCAGCAGCACCGGACGGCACAATGAGCAGTTCTTC. The encoded protein is CASSTGRHNEQFF.